In this sample, the clone carrying this TCR beta chain turned up once. The antigen is unknown. The record originates from a study of identifying expanded T cells in peripheral blood. Germline CDR1 SGHVS, CDR2 FQNEAQ. Losses at the gene ends were 5 bases for V and 1 base for J; bases not matched to a gene: 5. This CDR3 region has 14 residues. The method was immunoSEQ multiplex PCR; TCRdb's version includes in-frame clones alone and lacks a portion of them. The sample yields 95,000 or so clones, more than 75% seen once. Broader study findings: Approximately 1.2 clones differed between technical replicates, versus roughly 17 and 20 over time.

The chain uses TRBV7-8 and TRBJ2-7; TRBD1 agrees at 7 bases. The sample taken for sequencing was blood. This sequence was found in a person between 18 and 75 years old in good health. In DNA form, the CDR3 reads TGTGCCAGCAGCAGAACGGGACAGTCCTACGAGCAGTACTTC. Amino acids: CASSRTGQSYEQYF.